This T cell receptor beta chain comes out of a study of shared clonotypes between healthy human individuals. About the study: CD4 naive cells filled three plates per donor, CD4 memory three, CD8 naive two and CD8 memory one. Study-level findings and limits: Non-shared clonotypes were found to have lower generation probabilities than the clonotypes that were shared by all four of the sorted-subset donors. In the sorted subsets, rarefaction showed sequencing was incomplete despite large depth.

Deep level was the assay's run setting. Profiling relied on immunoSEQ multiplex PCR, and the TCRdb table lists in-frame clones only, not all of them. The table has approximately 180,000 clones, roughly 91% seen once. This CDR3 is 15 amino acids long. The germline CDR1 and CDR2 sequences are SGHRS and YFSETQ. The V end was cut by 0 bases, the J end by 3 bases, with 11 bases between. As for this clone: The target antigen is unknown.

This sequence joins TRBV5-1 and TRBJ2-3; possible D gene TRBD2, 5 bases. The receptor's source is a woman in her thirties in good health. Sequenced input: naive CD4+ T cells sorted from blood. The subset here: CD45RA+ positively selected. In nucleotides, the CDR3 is TGCGCCAGCAGCTTGGTCGGAGCGGATACAGATACGCAGTATTTT. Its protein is CASSLVGADTDTQYF.